This T cell receptor (beta chain) derives from a study of CD8 T cells in ankylosing spondylitis. Study-wide results and caveats: Significant enrichment of disease-linked clones was reported in matched ankylosing spondylitis synovial fluid. Characteristic, it appeared, of ankylosing spondylitis blood was a TCR beta motif of seven or eight highly homologous variants.

The CDR3 covers 16 residues. V shed 4 bases and J 3 bases; nucleotides not matched to a gene: 2. The germline V gene encodes CDR1 WNHNN and CDR2 SYGVQD (reference sequence). TCRdb recomputed calls from the 5' RACE reads with MiXCR, one row per CDR3 protein. The table includes about 220,000 distinct CDR3 sequences, 20% to 30% detected once. With respect to this clonotype: Its target is unknown.

The chain uses TRBV10-1 and TRBJ2-3; 15 bases are shared with TRBD2. The sample consisted of blood, either unsorted or a sorted T cell fraction (not recorded which). The TCR was taken from a male donor with ankylosing spondylitis or in good health (not recorded which). This CDR3 reads CASSGGLAGGTDTQYF. The CDR3 coding sequence is TGCGCCAGCAGTGGTGGACTAGCGGGAGGGACAGATACGCAGTATTTT.